These T cell receptor beta chains were read from a single sample in a study of control samples from healthy donors and cancer patients. Assay used: immunoSEQ multiplex PCR; TCRdb lists only in-frame clones, some missing. The sample lists around 70,000 clones, over 75% seen once, with 2% to 2.5% in the top ten. The material sequenced was PBMCs. The origin of the receptors is a woman between 50 and 59 years old with head and neck cancer. Each CDR3 is given with its conserved first and last residue. D genes are given only for firm matches. Clone size appears in some rows only: once, few, many, or a class for an expanded clone.

>-|TRBV6-5|TRBJ1-3|-
CASSLGPGSGNTIYF
TGTGCCAGCAGCCTCGGACCCGGCTCTGGAAACACCATATATTTT
>-|TRBV11-2|TRBJ2-7|-
CASSRGSTEQYF
TGTGCCAGCAGCCGTGGGTCGACAGAGCAGTACTTC
>TRBD2|TRBV9|TRBJ2-3|-
CASSQTPGTTTDTQYF
TGTGCCAGCAGTCAAACACCCGGGACTACCACAGATACGCAGTATTTT
>-|TRBV6-5|TRBJ1-1|once
CASKVLNRHNTEAFF
TGTGCCAGCAAGGTACTAAACAGACACAACACTGAAGCTTTCTTT
>-|TRBV5-1|TRBJ1-4|-
CASSSEGRANEKLFF
TGCGCCAGCAGCTCTGAGGGGAGGGCTAATGAAAAACTGTTTTTT
>-|TRBV19|TRBJ1-2|-
CASRYRSSNGYTF
TGTGCCAGTAGGTACAGGTCTAGTAATGGCTACACCTTC
>-|TRBV11-2|TRBJ1-2|-
CASSLDSSTVGYTF
TGTGCCAGCAGCTTAGACAGCTCGACCGTAGGCTACACCTTC
>TRBD1|TRBV18|TRBJ2-5|-
CASSQTGGQETQYF
TGTGCCAGCTCACAGACAGGGGGTCAAGAGACCCAGTACTTC
>-|TRBV12-5|TRBJ2-3|-
CASGLGQHTDTQYF
TGTGCTAGTGGTTTGGGGCAGCACACAGATACGCAGTATTTT
>TRBD1|TRBV6-5|TRBJ2-7|-
CASRPAGTGAEQYF
TGTGCCAGCAGACCTGCCGGGACAGGGGCCGAGCAGTACTTC
>-|TRBV27|TRBJ1-2|-
CASSTLGAASRGYTF
TGTGCCAGCAGCACCCTAGGGGCTGCGAGTCGTGGCTACACCTTC
>-|TRBV15|TRBJ1-1|-
CATSRERAGGEAFF
TGTGCCACCAGCAGAGAAAGGGCGGGAGGTGAAGCTTTCTTT
>-|TRBV6-2/TRBV6-3|TRBJ2-2|-
CASTPTGDTGELFF
TGTGCCAGCACCCCCACGGGGGACACCGGGGAGCTGTTTTTT
>-|TRBV3-1/TRBV3-2|TRBJ2-4|-
CASSQERVDIQYF
TGTGCCAGCAGCCAAGAGAGGGTTGACATTCAGTACTTC
>-|TRBV2|TRBJ1-1|-
CASSGDNPDTEAFF
TGTGCCAGCAGTGGGGACAATCCGGACACTGAAGCTTTCTTT
>TRBD2|TRBV7-9|TRBJ2-1|-
CASSPGGASWAFF
TGTGCCAGCAGCCCCGGGGGGGCCTCCTGGGCGTTCTTC
>TRBD1|TRBV27|TRBJ1-5|-
CASRSSGGRNQPQHF
TGTGCCAGCAGGTCCTCAGGGGGCCGCAATCAGCCCCAGCATTTT
>-|TRBV2|TRBJ1-5|-
CASSSEPSANQPQHF
TGTGCCAGCAGTTCCGAACCCTCGGCGAATCAGCCCCAGCATTTT
>TRBD2|TRBV7-2|TRBJ2-7|-
CASSPGTSGVYEQYF
TGTGCCAGCAGCCCAGGGACTAGCGGGGTATACGAGCAGTACTTC
>-|TRBV5-1|TRBJ1-5|-
CASSAGGDLSNQPQHF
TGCGCCAGCTCCGCGGGAGGGGACCTTAGCAATCAGCCCCAGCATTTT
>TRBD1|TRBV5-1|TRBJ2-1|few
CASSFDRAYNEQFF
TGCGCCAGCAGCTTCGACAGGGCCTACAATGAGCAGTTCTTC
>-|TRBV21-1|TRBJ1-6|few
CASILNSPLHF
TGTGCCAGCATCCTTAATTCACCCCTCCACTTT
>-|TRBV4-3|TRBJ1-4|-
CASSQGSNEKLFF
TGCGCCAGCAGTCAGGGGTCTAATGAAAAACTGTTTTTT
>TRBD1|TRBV5-6|TRBJ1-1|few
CASSPTGRNTEAFF
TGTGCCAGCAGTCCGACAGGGAGGAACACTGAAGCTTTCTTT
>-|TRBV7-9|TRBJ2-5|-
CASSFSLGTQYF
TGTGCCAGCAGCTTCTCACTAGGGACCCAGTACTTC
>-|TRBV28|TRBJ2-7|-
CASSANYEQYF
TGTGCCAGCAGTGCGAACTACGAGCAGTACTTC